These 27 T cell receptor beta chains were all obtained from the same sample, sequenced in a study of beta chain features in type 1 diabetes. All of the isolated RNA was reverse transcribed, so expressed TCRB transcripts were sequenced. Data came from immunoSEQ multiplex PCR; TCRdb stores just in-frame clones and leaves some out. Of fewer than 650,000 clones listed, 15% to 17% are singletons. The sequenced sample consisted of naive CD4+ T cells from blood. The receptors were sampled from a man aged 18 to 30 in good health.

This clone has a handful of counts. The chain employs TRBV5-1 and TRBJ2-5, with 15 bases identical to TRBD2. The germline V gene encodes CDR1 SGHRS and CDR2 YFSETQ. This CDR3 spans 15 amino acids. J lost 6 bases, V lost 4 bases, and 4 bases had no gene match. CDR3 nucleotides: TGCGCCAGCAGCAGGACTAGCGGGAGGGCGCAGACCCAGTACTTC. Its protein is CASSRTSGRAQTQYF. The complete variable domain, with remaining parts taken from reference TRBV5-1 and TRBJ2-5, reads KAGVTQTPRYLIKTRGQQVTLSCSPISGHRSVSWYQQTPGQGLQFLFEYFSETQRNKGNFPGRFSGRQFSNSRSEMNVSTLELGDSALYLCASSRTSGRAQTQYFGPGTRLLVL.

This clone was recorded a few times. V usage is TRBV2 and J usage is TRBJ1-5, with 7 bases identical to TRBD1. Looked up from germline, CDR1 is SNHLY and CDR2 is FYNNEI. Losses at the gene ends were 7 bases for V and 1 base for J; bases not matched to a gene: 7. This CDR3 region has 15 residues. CDR3 loop: CASKSTGESNQPQHF. The CDR3 nucleotides are TGTGCCAGCAAGTCAACAGGGGAAAGCAATCAGCCCCAGCATTTT.

The J gene is TRBJ2-5, the V gene TRBV9; possible D gene TRBD1, 5 bases. V was cut by 2 bases and J by 2 bases, with 13 bases left in between. Germline V gives CDR1 SGDLS, CDR2 YYNGEE. The CDR3 extends over 15 amino acids. The CDR3 region is CASSVLWTTQETQYF. CDR3 DNA sequence: TGTGCCAGCAGCGTCCTGTGGACAACTCAAGAGACCCAGTACTTC.

In this sample, this clone turned up a few times. This sequence joins TRBV5-6 and TRBJ2-7, with 10 bases identical to TRBD2. Germline loops: CDR1 SGHDT, CDR2 YYEEEE. The CDR3 runs to 15 residues. Germline trimming cut 4 bases from V and 0 bases from J; bases unmatched to any gene: 4. CDR3 sequence reads: CASSIPSGGSYEQYF. CDR3 bases: TGTGCCAGCAGCATACCTAGCGGGGGCTCCTACGAGCAGTACTTC.

This clone was observed a handful of times. The chain has TRBV4-3 and TRBJ1-2; 11 bases are a match to TRBD1. CDR1 and CDR2 (germline): LGHNA, YSLEER. With V trimmed by 1 base and J by 6 bases, 4 bases remained unmatched. There are 15 residues in the CDR3. The CDR3 spells CASSQGDRGMDGYTF. DNA for the CDR3: TGCGCCAGCAGCCAAGGGGACAGGGGGATGGATGGCTACACCTTC.

This clone occurred a few times. The genes are TRBV15 and TRBJ1-5, with 8 positions matching TRBD1. Germline CDR1 is LNHNV and CDR2 is YYDKDF (reference sequence). The junction had 2 bases not matched to a gene; V was cut back by 0 bases and J by 1 base. The CDR3 runs to 16 residues. CDR3 sequence (DNA): TGTGCCACCAGCAGAGATTGGACAGGGAGCAATCAGCCCCAGCATTTT. Translation: CATSRDWTGSNQPQHF.

This clone has just a few counts. This chain links TRBV7-3 with TRBJ2-1; D is ambiguous. This CDR3 is 13 amino acids long. In germline, CDR1 is SGHTA, CDR2 FQGTGA. Trimming took 5 bases from V and 8 from J, leaving 13 bases between them. The CDR3 here is CASSPDPAYEQFF. The CDR3, as DNA: TGTGCCAGCAGCCCCGACCCTGCTTATGAGCAGTTCTTC. The full variable domain, with the rest looked up from reference TRBV7-3 and TRBJ2-1, is GAGVSQTPSNKVTEKGKYVELRCDPISGHTALYWYRQSLGQGPEFLIYFQGTGAADDSGLPNDRFFAVRPEGSVSTLKIQRTERGDSAVYLCASSPDPAYEQFFGPGTRLTVL.

The sample holds a few counts of this clone. This chain links TRBV28 with TRBJ1-5, with D possibly matching TRBD1 (6 bases). There are 15 residues in the CDR3. The germline gives CDR1 MDHEN, CDR2 SYDVKM. V was cut by 6 bases and J by 2 bases, with 14 bases left in between. The CDR3 loop reads CASRSAGAGNQPQHF. CDR3 coding DNA: TGTGCCAGCAGATCCGCAGGGGCCGGCAATCAGCCCCAGCATTTT.

This clone was picked up a small number of times. This sequence joins TRBV9 and TRBJ2-7; D is possibly TRBD1 or TRBD2 (5 bases each). The CDR3 consists of 13 residues. The germline V gene encodes CDR1 SGDLS and CDR2 YYNGEE. Trimming stripped 1 base from V and 6 bases from J, with 11 bases between. The CDR3 sequence is CASSVKDGTEQYF. The CDR3 bases are TGTGCCAGCAGCGTAAAGGACGGGACCGAGCAGTACTTC.

The table lists this clone with a few counts. J is TRBJ1-1 and V is TRBV29-1; D ambiguous. The CDR3 covers 13 residues. CDR1 SQVTM and CDR2 ANQGSEA come from the germline V gene. The ends were cut back, 1 base at V and 1 base at J, with 7 bases in the middle. The CDR3: CSVEARPNTEAFF. In DNA, the CDR3 is TGCAGCGTTGAAGCGAGGCCGAACACTGAAGCTTTCTTT.

In this sample, this clone turned up a few times. V gene TRBV28 combines with J gene TRBJ2-7, with 9 bases matching TRBD1. Germline V gives CDR1 MDHEN, CDR2 SYDVKM. The V gene end was trimmed by 7 bases and the J gene end by 3 bases; junction bases not matched to a gene: 7. The CDR3 contains 14 residues. The CDR3 sequence is CASTRTGEDYEQYF. In nucleotides, the CDR3 is TGTGCCAGCACCCGGACAGGGGAGGACTACGAGCAGTACTTC.

The chain combines TRBV21-1 with TRBJ2-1; the table's D call of TRBD1 was not tested on the DNA. TRBV21-1 is a listed pseudogene. CDR3 length: 13 amino acids. CDR3 nucleotides: TGTGCCAGCAGCAAATCCCGACAGAATGAGCAGTTCTTC. Its translation: CASSKSRQNEQFF.

This chain links TRBV20-1 with TRBJ1-4; D is unclear. Per the germline V gene, CDR1 is DFQATT and CDR2 is SNEGSKA (reference sequence). V was shortened by 0 bases and J by 13 bases, with 9 bases between the two germline ends. CDR3 length equals 11 residues. The CDR3, as DNA: TGCAGTGCTAGAGATCGTGTTTCACTGTTTTTT. Its protein product is CSARDRVSLFF.

The genes are TRBV29-1 and TRBJ2-1, with 10 nucleotides matching TRBD1. The CDR3 length is 15 residues. Looked up from germline, CDR1 is SQVTM and CDR2 is ANQGSEA. The J segment lost 3 bases and the V segment lost 7 bases, leaving 9 bases of the junction unmatched. In nucleotides, the CDR3 is TGCAGCGCCCGACACCGGGACAGGGGCTACAATGAGCAGTTCTTC. This sequence encodes CSARHRDRGYNEQFF.

The V and J genes are TRBV28 and TRBJ2-5; D gene uncertain. V shed 7 bases and J shed 5 bases, with 17 bases lying between them. The CDR3 has 14 residues. The germline CDR1 and CDR2 sequences are MDHEN and SYDVKM. The CDR3 sequence is CASTLGPKVETQYF. The CDR3 coding sequence is TGTGCCAGCACCCTGGGCCCTAAAGTGGAGACCCAGTACTTC.

This clone was detected a few times. The V and J genes are TRBV14 and TRBJ2-5; D not certain. V lost 0 bases to trimming and J lost 5 bases, with 7 bases between them. CDR1 is SGHDN and CDR2 is FVKESK in the germline V gene. There are 13 residues in the CDR3. This CDR3 is CASSQDFYETQYF. CDR3 sequence (DNA): TGTGCCAGCAGCCAAGATTTTTACGAGACCCAGTACTTC.

This clone has just a few counts. V is TRBV7-2 and J is TRBJ1-2; D is unclear. Per the germline V gene, CDR1 is SGHTA and CDR2 is FQGNSA. The CDR3 has 14 residues. V lost 5 bases, J lost 1 base, and 11 bases lay in between. The CDR3 nucleotides read TGTGCCAGCAGCCCACGCCTTGATAACTATGGCTACACCTTC. Its protein is CASSPRLDNYGYTF.

This clone occurred a few times. The chain employs TRBV4-3 and TRBJ2-1; the match to TRBD2 covers 8 bases. The CDR3 is 17 amino acids. CDR1 is LGHNA and CDR2 is YSLEER in the germline V gene. V shed 0 bases, J shed 5 bases, and the junction held 9 bases outside the gene matches. CDR3 loop: CASSQDWSSGNNNEQFF. The CDR3 nucleotides read TGCGCCAGCAGCCAAGATTGGAGTAGCGGGAACAACAATGAGCAGTTCTTC.

The table lists this clone with a few counts. The genes are TRBV9 and TRBJ2-1; D may be TRBD1 or TRBD2 (5 bases each). V was cut by 0 bases and J by 8 bases, with 15 bases left in between. The CDR3 contains 15 residues. Germline V CDR1 and CDR2: SGDLS, YYNGEE. The CDR3 nucleotides read TGTGCCAGCAGCGTAGTGGGACGCCGGGCGGATGAGCAGTTCTTC. Translated, it gives CASSVVGRRADEQFF.

The chain links TRBV9 to TRBJ2-7, with D perhaps TRBD1 or TRBD2 (6 bases each). This CDR3 comprises 14 residues. Germline V gives CDR1 SGDLS, CDR2 YYNGEE. Trimming took 3 bases from V and 4 from J, leaving 14 bases between them. The CDR3 protein is CASSEAGQSYEQYF. The CDR3 nucleotides read TGTGCCAGCAGCGAGGCGGGACAAAGTTACGAGCAGTACTTC.

This clone was detected only a few times. The V call is TRBV7-9, the J call TRBJ1-1; D is possibly TRBD1 (6 bases). Per germline, CDR1 SEHNR and CDR2 FQNEAQ (reference sequence). V gave up 5 bases and J gave up 7 bases, with 14 bases separating them. The CDR3 contains 13 residues. CDR3 DNA: TGTGCCAGCAGCCAACGACAGGACCTTGAAGCTTTCTTT. Amino acid sequence: CASSQRQDLEAFF.

Only a few counts were recorded for this clone. The genes are TRBV27 and TRBJ2-7, with 8 nucleotides matching TRBD1. The CDR3 is 16 residues long. From germline, CDR1 is MNHEY and CDR2 SMNVEV (reference sequence). J gave up 4 bases and V 6 bases, and 14 bases lay outside the gene matches. The CDR3 DNA is TGTGCCAGCAGCCCCCGAAGGGCAGGGGGCATATACGAGCAGTACTTC. The encoded protein is CASSPRRAGGIYEQYF.

The rearrangement uses TRBV5-1 and TRBJ1-1; a possible D gene is TRBD1 (6 bases). In germline, CDR1 is SGHRS, CDR2 YFSETQ. With 0 bases removed from V and 5 bases from J, the gap between germline ends came to 14 bases. CDR3 length: 15 residues. The CDR3 is CASSLEGWRGTEAFF. Written as DNA, the CDR3 is TGCGCCAGCAGCTTGGAAGGATGGAGGGGGACTGAAGCTTTCTTT.

This clone appeared a few times. Different DNA sequences within this sample yield the same CDR3. This chain connects TRBV5-1 to TRBJ2-5; unclear D gene. The ends were cut back, 3 bases at V and 4 bases at J, with 4 bases in the middle. This CDR3 has 11 residues. From germline, CDR1 is SGHRS and CDR2 YFSETQ. In DNA form, the CDR3 reads TGCGCCAGCAGCTCAAGAGAGACCCAGTACTTC. Its translation is CASSSRETQYF.

In nucleotides, the CDR3 is TGTGCCAGCAGCTGGGGGGAAGGCGGTGAGCAGTTCTTC. Its translation: CASSWGEGGEQFF. V is TRBV9 and J is TRBJ2-1; tentatively, D is TRBD2 (6 bases). Germline CDR1 is SGDLS and CDR2 is YYNGEE. Trimming took 4 bases from V and 9 from J, leaving 14 bases between them. CDR3 length: 13 amino acids.

CDR3 nucleotides: TGTGCCGGGACCCGGACTGCGAATGAAAAACTGTTTTTT. Amino acid sequence: CAGTRTANEKLFF. This chain connects TRBV30 to TRBJ1-4, with D possibly TRBD1 on 5 matching bases. The germline gives CDR1 GTSNPN, CDR2 SVGIG (reference sequence). The germline V and J ends were trimmed by 8 bases and 5 bases, with 15 bases remaining between them. CDR3 length: 13 amino acids.

The rearrangement links TRBV25-1 to TRBJ1-6; D is uncertain. Germline CDR1 and CDR2: MGHDK and SYGVNS. The CDR3 sequence is 15 residues long. With 1 base removed from V and 5 bases from J, the gap between germline ends came to 9 bases. In DNA, the CDR3 is TGTGCCAGCAGTGAATCTATACGAAATAATTCACCCCTCCACTTT. It specifies CASSESIRNNSPLHF.